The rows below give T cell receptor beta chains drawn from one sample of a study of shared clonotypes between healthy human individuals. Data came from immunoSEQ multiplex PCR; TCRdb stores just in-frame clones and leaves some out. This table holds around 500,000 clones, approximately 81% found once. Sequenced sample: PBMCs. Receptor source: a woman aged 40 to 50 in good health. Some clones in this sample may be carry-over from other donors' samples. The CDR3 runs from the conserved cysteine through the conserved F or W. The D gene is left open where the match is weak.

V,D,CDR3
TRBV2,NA,CASNGPNTGELFF
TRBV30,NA,CAWSVERNTEAFF
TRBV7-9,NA,CASSFEGTYGYTF
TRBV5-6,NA,CASSYSGAGYTF
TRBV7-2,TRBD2,CASSVAGGTYEQYF
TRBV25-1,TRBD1,CASSPGGNNYGYTF
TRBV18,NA,CASSPFGQPGTEAFF
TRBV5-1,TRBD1,CASGYRGNAYEQYF
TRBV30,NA,CAWTLGLGTDTQYF
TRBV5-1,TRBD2,CASTNWGGSGETQYF
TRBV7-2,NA,CASSSLDTQYF
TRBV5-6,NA,CASSLVGIGTTEAFF
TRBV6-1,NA,CASSPTSGDGYTF
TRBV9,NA,CASSVAGLNTQYF
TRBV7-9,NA,CASSFCGEYCEQFF
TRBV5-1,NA,CASSSQGSQETQYF
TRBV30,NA,CAWTSLGHYGYTF
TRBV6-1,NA,CARSPVAEDGYAF
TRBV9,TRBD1,CASSPITGAGANVLTF
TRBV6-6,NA,CASSRADPYEQYF
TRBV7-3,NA,CASSLGPGGIFEQYF
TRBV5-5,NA,CASSFQGFDTEAFF
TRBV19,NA,CASKWGENTEAFF
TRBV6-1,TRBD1,CASSARTGSPYEQYF
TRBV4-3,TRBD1,CASSHRTGDYEQYF
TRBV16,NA,CASSQSTGTGGEKLFF
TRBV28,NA,CASLQRGSDTQYF
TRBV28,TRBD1,CASSLRPTGGWNQPQHF
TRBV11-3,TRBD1,CASSVRTGQVINQPQHF
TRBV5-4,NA,CASSPDGNYGYTF
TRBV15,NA,CATSRDISLGETQYF
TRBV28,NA,CASSLIGGSNQPQHF
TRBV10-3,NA,CAISEGGFEQPQHF
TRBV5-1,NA,CASRPGDEQYF